The 20 T cell receptor beta chains presented below share a single source sample, sequenced in a study of T cell changes during pregnancy in multiple sclerosis. Here immunoSEQ multiplex PCR was the method, and the copy in TCRdb shows in-frame clones only, minus some. The sample holds nearly 80,000 clones, around 90% seen once. Sample: CD4+ T cells from peripheral blood mononuclear cells, taken before pregnancy. These receptors came from a female donor with multiple sclerosis, enrolled in a pregnancy study.

This chain links TRBV9 with TRBJ2-7, with 8 bases lining up with TRBD2. V was clipped by 0 bases and J by 7 bases; unmatched bases: 12. The germline V gene encodes CDR1 SGDLS and CDR2 YYNGEE. The CDR3 loop spans 16 amino acids. CDR3 coding DNA: TGTGCCAGCAGCGTAGACAGGGCGGGACTAGTTGGTGAGCAGTACTTC. Protein sequence: CASSVDRAGLVGEQYF.

The rearrangement uses TRBV6-1 and TRBJ1-1; no definite D call. The CDR3 runs to 12 residues. Germline loops: CDR1 MNHNS, CDR2 SASEGT. Trimming took 8 bases from V and 1 from J, leaving 8 bases between them. The CDR3 region has the DNA TGTGCCAGCCAGCGGCCGAACACTGAAGCTTTCTTT. Translating gives CASQRPNTEAFF.

The chain recombines TRBV6-5 with TRBJ1-6, with 9 bases fitting TRBD1. Germline CDR1 is MNHEY and CDR2 is SVGAGI. The CDR3 contains 14 residues. V trimming: 5 bases; J trimming: 10 bases; junction bases outside the gene matches: 6. The CDR3 DNA reads TGTGCCAGCAGTCGACAGGGGGGAGGCTCACCCCTCCACTTT. Translated, it gives CASSRQGGGSPLHF.

The chain is built from TRBV5-1 and TRBJ2-1; tentative D call: TRBD1 (6 bases). Looked up from germline, CDR1 is SGHRS and CDR2 is YFSETQ. V lost 5 bases to trimming and J lost 3 bases, with 15 bases between them. This CDR3 comprises 15 residues. The CDR3 region is CASSLDRLRYNEQFF. The CDR3 DNA reads as TGCGCCAGCAGTCTCGACAGGTTACGCTACAATGAGCAGTTCTTC.

The chain couples TRBV10-3 to TRBJ2-5, with D unresolved. The CDR3 has 13 residues. The germline V gene encodes CDR1 ENHRY and CDR2 SYGVKD. V was shortened by 5 bases and J by 4 bases, with 11 bases between the two germline ends. CDR3 region: CAISTGLGETQYF. The CDR3 nucleotides read TGTGCCATCAGTACCGGGTTGGGAGAGACCCAGTACTTC.

The J gene is TRBJ1-3, the V gene TRBV27; TRBD1 aligns across 11 bases. Germline CDR1 MNHEY, CDR2 SMNVEV (reference sequence). The V and J ends lost 8 bases and 1 base, in that order; junction bases with no gene match: 22. There are 21 residues in the CDR3. The CDR3 protein is CASAARGRPGQGVGSGNTIYF. CDR3 sequence (DNA): TGTGCCAGCGCCGCCCGGGGTAGACCGGGACAGGGGGTGGGTTCTGGAAACACCATATATTTT.

The genes are TRBV5-4 and TRBJ2-5, with D possibly matching TRBD2 (7 bases). This CDR3 region has 14 residues. V shed 5 bases and J shed 5 bases, with 16 bases lying between them. The V gene's germline CDR1 is SGHNT and CDR2 YYREEE (reference sequence). CDR3 protein: CASSRGGPEETQYF. As DNA, the CDR3 is TGTGCCAGCAGTAGGGGGGGGCCAGAGGAGACCCAGTACTTC.

The chain combines TRBV7-2 with TRBJ2-1; D may be TRBD2 (5 bases). CDR1 and CDR2 from the germline V gene are SGHTA and FQGNSA. The V end was cut by 4 bases, the J end by 9 bases, with 19 bases between. CDR3 length: 15 residues. DNA of the CDR3: TGTGCCAGCAGCTCCATGACTACCTTGATATTTGAGCAGTTCTTC. Translation: CASSSMTTLIFEQFF.

The gene calls are TRBV4-1 and TRBJ1-2; TRBD1 matches at 8 bases. This CDR3 is built from 16 residues. The germline V gene encodes CDR1 MGHRA and CDR2 YSYEKL. J was trimmed by 7 bases and V by 1 base; bases with no gene match: 11. CDR3 coding DNA: TGCGCCAGCAGCCAAGTAGATTCCCGGGACAGGATTGGCTACACCTTC. This gives the protein CASSQVDSRDRIGYTF.

This sequence joins TRBV29-1 and TRBJ2-3; 16 positions match TRBD2. Germline V gene data show CDR1 as SQVTM and CDR2 as ANQGSEA. This CDR3 has 16 amino acids. V was pared by 8 bases and J by 6 bases, with 11 bases of the junction left unmatched. The CDR3 loop is CSSGGGTSGGEDTQYF. The CDR3 nucleotides read TGCAGCTCTGGGGGAGGGACTAGCGGGGGGGAGGATACGCAGTATTTT.

CDR3 protein: CASSVAGGTDTQYF. CDR3 coding DNA: TGTGCCAGCAGTGTAGCGGGGGGCACAGATACGCAGTATTTT. The V and J genes are TRBV27 and TRBJ2-3; 9 bases are a match to TRBD2. The CDR3 spans 14 residues. J lost 1 base, V lost 5 bases, and 1 base had no gene match. Germline assignment: CDR1 MNHEY and CDR2 SMNVEV (reference sequence).

V and J are TRBV28 and TRBJ2-3, with D perhaps TRBD1 (6 bases). V was trimmed by 2 bases and J by 3 bases, leaving 15 bases between them. From germline, CDR1 is MDHEN and CDR2 SYDVKM. The CDR3 sequence is 16 residues long. CDR3 DNA: TGTGCCAGCAGTTTAGGTTTGACAGGCGCAACAGATACGCAGTATTTT. The encoded protein is CASSLGLTGATDTQYF.

This clone was counted once. V is TRBV19 and J is TRBJ1-5; TRBD1 might be the D (5 bases). V lost 4 bases and J lost 1, with 11 bases in between. This CDR3 has 15 residues. In germline, CDR1 is LNHDA, CDR2 SQIVND (reference sequence). CDR3 residues: CASSTSYRSNQPQHF. The CDR3 nucleotides read TGTGCCAGTAGTACTTCGTACAGGAGCAATCAGCCCCAGCATTTT.

The genes are TRBV30 and TRBJ2-2, with TRBD1 matching 7 bases. This CDR3 contains 14 residues. V dropped 3 bases and J dropped 1; count of bases not matched to a gene: 2. CDR1 is GTSNPN, CDR2 SVGIG, per germline (reference sequence). CDR3 sequence reads: CAWRTGMNTGELFF. The CDR3 nucleotides read TGTGCCTGGAGGACAGGGATGAACACCGGGGAGCTGTTTTTT.

The V call is TRBV2, the J call TRBJ1-2; 11 bases agree with TRBD1. Germline CDR1 and CDR2: SNHLY and FYNNEI. CDR3 length: 16 residues. The J segment lost 8 bases and the V segment lost 7 bases, leaving 15 bases of the junction unmatched. CDR3 nucleotides: TGTGCCAGCACCAAATCCGACGGACAGGGGGCTTACGGCTACACCTTC. Translated, it gives CASTKSDGQGAYGYTF.

V usage is TRBV5-1 and J usage is TRBJ1-1; D is unclear. This CDR3 contains 14 residues. Germline assignment: CDR1 SGHRS and CDR2 YFSETQ. Trimming left V 0 bases short and J 4 bases short, with 10 bases between. The CDR3 nucleotides are TGCGCCAGCAGCTTGGAAGGCAGCGGCACTGAAGCTTTCTTT. Translation gives CASSLEGSGTEAFF.

The chain links TRBV6-1 to TRBJ1-1, with TRBD1 as a possible D gene (6 bases). The CDR3 totals 14 residues. CDR1 and CDR2 (germline): MNHNS, SASEGT. Trimming shortened V by 6 bases and J by 4 bases, and 15 bases separated the two germline ends. CDR3 sequence: CASRGYSGVTEAFF. As DNA, the CDR3 is TGTGCCAGCAGAGGCTATTCAGGGGTCACTGAAGCTTTCTTT.

The rearrangement links TRBV7-8 to TRBJ2-1; D is perhaps TRBD2 (5 bases). The V end lost 5 bases, the J end lost 4 bases, and 15 bases lay between the germline ends. The CDR3 runs 15 residues. Germline CDR1 reads SGHVS; CDR2 reads FQNEAQ. DNA for the CDR3: TGTGCCAGCAGCCCGAGCGCGGGTTCTTACAATGAGCAGTTCTTC. Amino acids: CASSPSAGSYNEQFF.

The chain links TRBV28 to TRBJ2-7, with 9 bases matching TRBD2. With 5 bases clipped from V and 2 bases from J, the junction kept 4 bases outside the gene matches. CDR3 length: 14 amino acids. CDR1 is MDHEN, CDR2 SYDVKM, per germline. The CDR3 DNA follows: TGTGCCAGCAGTACTAGCGGGCCGCCCTACGAGCAGTACTTC. This encodes CASSTSGPPYEQYF.

The chain recombines TRBV6-5 with TRBJ1-5, with D perhaps matching TRBD1 (6 bases). Germline loops: CDR1 MNHEY, CDR2 SVGAGI. V was trimmed by 4 bases and J by 3 bases, leaving 10 bases between them. CDR3 length: 14 amino acids. DNA for the CDR3: TGTGCCAGCAGTTCCACAGGGTACAATCAGCCCCAGCATTTT. Translating gives CASSSTGYNQPQHF.